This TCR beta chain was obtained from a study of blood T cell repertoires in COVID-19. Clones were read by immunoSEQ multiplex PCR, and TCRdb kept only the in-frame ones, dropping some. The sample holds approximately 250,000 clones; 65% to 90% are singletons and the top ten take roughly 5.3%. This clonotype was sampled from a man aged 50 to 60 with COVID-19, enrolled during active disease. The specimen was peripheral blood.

This CDR3 is CSASKLAGGRGTDTQYF. CDR3 sequence (DNA): TGCAGTGCTAGTAAGCTAGCGGGGGGGCGGGGCACAGATACGCAGTATTTT. The chain joins TRBV20-1 to TRBJ2-3; 12 nucleotides match TRBD2. Looked up from germline, CDR1 is DFQATT and CDR2 is SNEGSKA (reference sequence). V shed 3 bases, J shed 1 base, and the junction held 8 bases outside the gene matches. The CDR3 runs to 17 residues.